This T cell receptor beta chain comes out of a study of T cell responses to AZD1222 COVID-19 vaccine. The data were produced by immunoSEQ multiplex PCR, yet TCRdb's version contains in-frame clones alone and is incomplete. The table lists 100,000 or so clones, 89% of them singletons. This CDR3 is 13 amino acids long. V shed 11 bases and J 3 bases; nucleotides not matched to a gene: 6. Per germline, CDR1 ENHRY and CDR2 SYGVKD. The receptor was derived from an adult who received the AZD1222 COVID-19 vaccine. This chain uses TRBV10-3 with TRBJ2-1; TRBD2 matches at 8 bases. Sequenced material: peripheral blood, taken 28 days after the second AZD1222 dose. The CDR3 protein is CAAGTRLYNEQFF. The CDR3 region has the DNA TGTGCCGCGGGGACTAGACTCTACAATGAGCAGTTCTTC.